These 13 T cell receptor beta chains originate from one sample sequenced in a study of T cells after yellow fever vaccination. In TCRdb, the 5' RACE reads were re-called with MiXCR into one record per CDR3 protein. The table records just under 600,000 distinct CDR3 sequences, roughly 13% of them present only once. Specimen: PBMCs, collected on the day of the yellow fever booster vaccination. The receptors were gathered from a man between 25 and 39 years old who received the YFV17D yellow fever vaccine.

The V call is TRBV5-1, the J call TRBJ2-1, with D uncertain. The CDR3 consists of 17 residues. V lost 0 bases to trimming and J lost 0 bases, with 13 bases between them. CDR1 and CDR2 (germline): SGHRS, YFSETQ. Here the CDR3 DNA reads TGCGCCAGCAGCTTGGTCGGGCAAATAAACTCCTACAATGAGCAGTTCTTC. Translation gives CASSLVGQINSYNEQFF.

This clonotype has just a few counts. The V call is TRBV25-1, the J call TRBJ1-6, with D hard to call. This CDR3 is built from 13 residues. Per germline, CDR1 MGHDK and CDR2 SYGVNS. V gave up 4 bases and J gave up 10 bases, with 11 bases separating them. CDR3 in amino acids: CASSAVNVSPLHF. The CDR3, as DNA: TGTGCCAGCAGTGCGGTGAATGTCTCACCCCTCCACTTT. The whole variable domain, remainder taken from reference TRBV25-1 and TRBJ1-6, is EADIYQTPRYLVIGTGKKITLECSQTMGHDKMYWYQQDPGMELHLIHYSYGVNSTEKGDLSSESTVSRIRTEHFPLTLESARPSHTSQYLCASSAVNVSPLHFGNGTRLTVT.

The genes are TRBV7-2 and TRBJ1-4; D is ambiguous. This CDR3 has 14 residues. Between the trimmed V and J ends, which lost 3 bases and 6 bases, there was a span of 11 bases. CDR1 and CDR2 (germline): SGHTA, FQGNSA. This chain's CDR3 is CASSLGNGHEKLFF. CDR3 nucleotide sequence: TGTGCCAGCAGCTTGGGGAATGGGCATGAAAAACTGTTTTTT. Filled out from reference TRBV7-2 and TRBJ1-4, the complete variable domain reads GAGVSQSPSNKVTEKGKDVELRCDPISGHTALYWYRQSLGQGLEFLIYFQGNSAPDKSGLPSDRFSAERTGGSVSTLTIQRTQQEDSAVYLCASSLGNGHEKLFFGSGTQLSVL.

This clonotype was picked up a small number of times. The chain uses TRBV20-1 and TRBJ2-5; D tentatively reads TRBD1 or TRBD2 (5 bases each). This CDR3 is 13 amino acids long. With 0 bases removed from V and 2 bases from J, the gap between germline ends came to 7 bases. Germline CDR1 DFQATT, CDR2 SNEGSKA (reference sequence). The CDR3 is CSARDGGQETQYF. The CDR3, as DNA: TGCAGTGCTAGAGATGGGGGACAAGAGACCCAGTACTTC.

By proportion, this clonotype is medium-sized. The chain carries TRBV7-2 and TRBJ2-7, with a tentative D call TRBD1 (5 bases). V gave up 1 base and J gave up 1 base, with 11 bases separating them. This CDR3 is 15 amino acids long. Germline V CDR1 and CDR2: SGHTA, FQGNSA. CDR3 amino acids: CASSLGQDRSYEQYF. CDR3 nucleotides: TGTGCCAGCAGCTTAGGCCAAGACAGATCCTACGAGCAGTACTTC.

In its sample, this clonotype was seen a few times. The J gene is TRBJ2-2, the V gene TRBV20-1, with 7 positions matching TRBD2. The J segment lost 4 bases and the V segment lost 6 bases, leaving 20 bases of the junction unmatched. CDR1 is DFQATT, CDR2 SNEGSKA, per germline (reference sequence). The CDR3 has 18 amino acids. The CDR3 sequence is CSAKTEWGRASGTGELFF. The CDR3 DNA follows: TGCAGTGCCAAGACTGAATGGGGGAGGGCCTCGGGCACCGGGGAGCTGTTTTTT.

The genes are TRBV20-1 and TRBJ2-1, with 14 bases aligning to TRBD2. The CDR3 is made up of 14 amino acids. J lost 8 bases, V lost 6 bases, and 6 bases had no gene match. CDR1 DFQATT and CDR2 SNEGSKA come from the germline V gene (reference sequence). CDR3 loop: CSARSTSGRDEQFF. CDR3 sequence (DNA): TGCAGTGCCCGATCGACTAGCGGGAGGGATGAGCAGTTCTTC.

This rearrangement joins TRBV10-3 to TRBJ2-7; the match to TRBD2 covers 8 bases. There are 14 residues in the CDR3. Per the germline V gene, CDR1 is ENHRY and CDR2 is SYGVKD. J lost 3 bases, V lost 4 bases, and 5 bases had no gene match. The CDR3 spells CAISVSGDLYEQYF. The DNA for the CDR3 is TGTGCCATCAGTGTTAGCGGGGACCTCTACGAGCAGTACTTC.

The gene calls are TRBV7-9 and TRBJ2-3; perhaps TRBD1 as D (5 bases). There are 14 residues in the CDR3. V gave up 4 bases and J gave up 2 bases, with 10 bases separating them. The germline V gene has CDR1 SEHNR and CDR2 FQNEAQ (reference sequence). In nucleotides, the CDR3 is TGTGCCAGCAGCTACCAAGGGGCCACAGATACGCAGTATTTT. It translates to CASSYQGATDTQYF.

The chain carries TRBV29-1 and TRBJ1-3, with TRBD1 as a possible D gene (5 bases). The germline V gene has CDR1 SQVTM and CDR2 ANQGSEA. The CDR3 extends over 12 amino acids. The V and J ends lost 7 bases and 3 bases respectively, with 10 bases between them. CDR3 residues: CSGGGVGNTIYF. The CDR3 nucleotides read TGCAGCGGCGGGGGGGTTGGAAACACCATATATTTT.

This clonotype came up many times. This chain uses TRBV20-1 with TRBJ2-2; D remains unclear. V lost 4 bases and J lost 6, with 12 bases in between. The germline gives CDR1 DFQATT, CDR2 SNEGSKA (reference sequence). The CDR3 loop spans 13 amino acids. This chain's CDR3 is CSANSLMAGELFF. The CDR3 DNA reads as TGCAGTGCTAATTCCCTTATGGCCGGGGAGCTGTTTTTT.

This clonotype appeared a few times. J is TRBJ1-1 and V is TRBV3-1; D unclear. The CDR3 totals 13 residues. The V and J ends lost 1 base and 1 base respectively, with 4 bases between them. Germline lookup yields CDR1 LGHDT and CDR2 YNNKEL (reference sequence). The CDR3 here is CASSQVSNTEAFF. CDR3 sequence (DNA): TGTGCCAGCAGCCAAGTGTCGAACACTGAAGCTTTCTTT.

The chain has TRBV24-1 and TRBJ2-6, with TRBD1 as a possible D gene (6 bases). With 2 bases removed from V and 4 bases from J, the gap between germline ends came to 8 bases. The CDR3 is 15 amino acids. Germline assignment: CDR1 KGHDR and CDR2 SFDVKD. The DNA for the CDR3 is TGTGCCACCAGTGATTCAGGGGTCGGGGCCAACGTCCTGACTTTC. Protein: CATSDSGVGANVLTF.